This T cell receptor (beta chain) was observed in a study of blood T cells in healthy people across ages (dated by TCRdb to between 2015 and 2016). Notes on the research overall: In model experiments, roughly one uniquely barcoded TCR beta cDNA molecule per two T cells was captured by template switching. Using deep sequencing normalized with unique cDNA molecular identifiers, the study measured how TCR beta repertoire diversity changes with age. The donors were split into four age groups: young (average 16 years), middle-aged (39), aged (62) and long-lived (roughly 80). Donors of different ages were randomly distributed across sequencing lanes to avoid experimental bias. Two additional independent replicas of 1 million unique cDNA reads from the same blood draw were analyzed for two donors (one aged 18 to 30 and one aged 80 or older). Results and caveats for the whole study, not just this receptor: A strong correlation was found between observed TCR beta diversity and the percentage of naive T cells measured by flow cytometry. Bulk unsorted PBMC profiling prevented conclusive comparison of naive and antigen-experienced compartments. As age increased, observed TCR beta diversity per million T cells dropped in a roughly linear way, and a significant reduction was already evident by age about 36. Total diversity estimates from one million sequenced T cells were considered lower bounds and underestimates. Compared with the aged group, more naive CD4+ T cells, fewer expanded clones and increased TCR diversity were shown by the long-lived group, suggesting age selection. Because the CMV infection status of the donors was unknown, age-related changes in expanded clonotypes may potentially have been confounded.

CDR3 length: 16 amino acids, cysteine to phenylalanine. The kept DNA is CDR3 alone, 48 bases in frame from the first base. Looking up the germline V gene (reference sequence) yields CDR1 DFQATT and CDR2 SNEGSKA. Comments on this clonotype: Its cognate antigen has yet to be identified. The junction shows a germline mismatch at one end, possibly a read error.

The donors were some 36 Caucasian individuals from Russia, aged roughly 6 to 100 years, who were systemically healthy. Each donor gave ten milliliters of peripheral blood, collected into EDTA-treated Vacutainer tubes. Ficoll-Paque density-gradient centrifugation was used to isolate PBMCs, with at least 7 million per sample. Total RNA was extracted from PBMCs with Trizol reagent, with at least 6 micrograms obtained per sample. Naive CD45RAhigh/CD27high T cell percentages were measured by flow cytometry on a PBMC aliquot from every donor. The protocol used for the library was 5' RACE. The run used an Illumina HiSeq 2500. A second PCR of roughly 7 to 11 cycles was performed with a sample-barcoded 5' primer and a J-beta primer mix. Each TCR beta cDNA molecule received a unique molecular identifier from a template-switch 5' adaptor carrying 12 random nucleotides. Each sample yielded at least 2.5 million CDR3-containing paired-end reads. First-strand cDNA synthesis was performed from all RNA using the Mint cDNA synthesis kit, with priming by a TRBC-specific oligonucleotide. All cDNA was treated with uracil-DNA glycosylase and then went through a first 18-cycle PCR with the universal primers M1SS and BC2_uni_R. In the original analysis: Each sample was normalized by randomly selecting 1 million high-quality reads, each carrying a distinct molecular identifier. Instead of being binned into consensus sequences, reads with shared molecular identifiers were discarded. MiTCR, set to a Q25 quality threshold and the strictest error-elimination algorithm, was used for CDR3 identification, clonotype clustering and error correction. A nonparametric unseen species model with Euler transformation was used to estimate lower-bound total TCR beta diversity. Using fastp at Q25 and MiXCR, TCRdb reprocessed the public reads and kept productive beta chains. One record per CDR3 amino acid sequence lists the most common genes and DNA. These V and J calls are TCRdb output, not the study's own analysis. The sample yields hundreds of thousands of distinct CDR3 sequences; around 45% were counted once. The ten largest clones add up to under 35% of the sample.

The specimen sequenced was blood. The clonotype comes from a woman aged 55-69 years in good health. The chain uses TRBV20-1 and TRBJ2-1, with TRBD2 perhaps the D gene, on 5 matching bases. The CDR3 sequence is CSARAPGWRQLNEQFF. Here is the DNA: TGCAGTGCGAGAGCCCCTGGGTGGAGGCAGCTCAATGAGCAGTTCTTC.